A single sample is the source of the 20 T cell receptor beta chains below, sequenced in a study of early T cells in non-severe SARS-CoV-2 infection. TCRdb ran MiXCR on the 5' RACE reads and lists one entry per CDR3 protein. Of around 20,000 distinct CDR3 sequences in the sample, about 4% were seen once. Sequencing was performed on whole blood. These receptors were obtained from an adult who was a healthcare worker with PCR-confirmed SARS-CoV-2 infection or an uninfected control (not recorded which).

By share, this clonotype counts as medium-sized. The chain links TRBV7-9 to TRBJ1-1; 7 bases are shared with TRBD1. The junction had 2 bases not matched to a gene; V was cut back by 3 bases and J by 7 bases. CDR3 length: 12 residues. From germline, CDR1 is SEHNR and CDR2 FQNEAQ (reference sequence). CDR3 DNA sequence: TGTGCCAGCAGCTTGGGACAGTTTGAAGCTTTCTTT. This gives the protein CASSLGQFEAFF.

This clonotype was observed many times. The chain employs TRBV4-3 and TRBJ2-1; TRBD2 matches 14 bases. CDR1 and CDR2 (germline): LGHNA, YSLEER. This CDR3 spans 17 amino acids. Trimming took 4 bases from V and 6 from J; bases not matched to a gene: 8. CDR3 sequence: CASSPPRTSGGRNEQFF. The CDR3 DNA sequence: TGCGCCAGCAGCCCCCCCAGGACTAGCGGGGGGCGCAATGAGCAGTTCTTC.

This clonotype was observed many times. This rearrangement joins TRBV5-1 to TRBJ2-4; D is undetermined. Germline lookup yields CDR1 SGHRS and CDR2 YFSETQ. The V end was cut by 0 bases, the J end by 7 bases, with 11 bases between. This CDR3 contains 14 residues. CDR3 sequence: CASSLDGPFNIQYF. In nucleotides, the CDR3 is TGCGCCAGCAGCTTGGACGGCCCATTTAACATTCAGTACTTC.

This clonotype was seen more than once but under ten times. The gene calls are TRBV4-1 and TRBJ2-5, with D uncertain. V was trimmed by 5 bases and J by 5 bases, leaving 12 bases between them. The CDR3 loop spans 13 amino acids. Germline V gene data show CDR1 as MGHRA and CDR2 as YSYEKL. CDR3 sequence reads: CASSSSPSETQYF. CDR3 sequence (DNA): TGCGCCAGCAGCAGCTCCCCGTCGGAGACCCAGTACTTC.

This clonotype occurred many times. The chain combines TRBV5-1 with TRBJ1-6; 7 bases map to TRBD1. Per germline, CDR1 SGHRS and CDR2 YFSETQ. V lost 4 bases and J lost 10; bases outside the gene matches: 5. The CDR3 runs 13 residues. Here the CDR3 reads CASSVDRASPLHF. In DNA, the CDR3 is TGCGCCAGCAGCGTTGACAGGGCCTCACCCCTCCACTTT. Using reference TRBV5-1 and TRBJ1-6 for the parts outside the CDR3, the full variable domain is KAGVTQTPRYLIKTRGQQVTLSCSPISGHRSVSWYQQTPGQGLQFLFEYFSETQRNKGNFPGRFSGRQFSNSRSEMNVSTLELGDSALYLCASSVDRASPLHFGNGTRLTVT.

The table lists this clonotype with many counts. CDR3 region: CASSTRTSGGGYNEQFF. CDR3 in DNA: TGTGCCAGCAGCACCAGGACTAGCGGGGGGGGCTATAATGAGCAGTTCTTC. The chain joins TRBV7-2 to TRBJ2-1, with 15 bases lining up with TRBD2. V lost 5 bases and J lost 7; bases outside the gene matches: 9. CDR1 and CDR2 from the germline V gene are SGHTA and FQGNSA. The length of the CDR3 is 17 residues.

This chain joins TRBV15 and TRBJ2-7, with D uncertain. V lost 0 bases, J lost 2 bases, and 14 bases lay in between. This CDR3 region has 16 residues. Germline lookup yields CDR1 LNHNV and CDR2 YYDKDF (reference sequence). CDR3 sequence (DNA): TGTGCCACCAGCAGAGATTTCGGCAACCAAGCCTACGAGCAGTACTTC. It codes for CATSRDFGNQAYEQYF.

This clonotype has just a few counts. The CDR3 coding sequence is TGTGCCAGCAGGGCGGGACTAGCGAACACCGGGGAGCTGTTTTTT. Its translation: CASRAGLANTGELFF. The V call is TRBV12-3 or TRBV12-4, the J call TRBJ2-2; 8 positions match TRBD2. This CDR3 contains 15 residues. J was trimmed by 0 bases and V by 6 bases; bases with no gene match: 3.

This clonotype was picked up many times. V gene TRBV11-3 combines with J gene TRBJ1-1, with D maybe TRBD1 (5 bases). Trimming took 4 bases from V and 5 from J, leaving 11 bases between them. Germline V gives CDR1 SGHNT, CDR2 YENEEA. The CDR3 length is 13 residues. As DNA, the CDR3 is TGTGCCAGCAGCTCCGGGGCGGGGACTGAAGCTTTCTTT. Translating gives CASSSGAGTEAFF.

This clonotype has ten or more counts. The chain employs TRBV6-1 and TRBJ1-4; D gene unclear. Germline-derived CDR1 and CDR2 are MNHNS and SASEGT. V was pared by 3 bases and J by 5 bases, with 13 bases between. The CDR3 totals 15 residues. CDR3 protein: CASSESMDGNEKLFF. The DNA of the CDR3 is TGTGCCAGCAGTGAGAGCATGGACGGGAATGAAAAACTGTTTTTT.

This clonotype was seen ten or more times. V usage is TRBV29-1 and J usage is TRBJ2-4; 8 bases fit TRBD2. This CDR3 has 11 amino acids. Germline V lookup: CDR1 SQVTM, CDR2 ANQGSEA. J lost 8 bases, V lost 6 bases, and 3 bases had no gene match. The DNA of the CDR3 is TGCAGCGTCCGGGGGGGCGACATTCAGTACTTC. Translated: CSVRGGDIQYF.

This rearrangement joins TRBV2 to TRBJ1-5; the match to TRBD1 covers 7 bases. The CDR3 totals 13 residues. Germline trimming cut 7 bases from V and 6 bases from J; bases unmatched to any gene: 6. Germline lookup yields CDR1 SNHLY and CDR2 FYNNEI. The CDR3: CASKSTGVQPQHF. In DNA, the CDR3 is TGTGCCAGCAAAAGTACAGGGGTTCAGCCCCAGCATTTT.

This clonotype was found many times. The J gene is TRBJ2-7, the V gene TRBV5-4, with 10 bases aligning to TRBD2. V was pared by 2 bases and J by 2 bases, with 1 base of the junction left unmatched. The CDR3 extends over 14 amino acids. In germline, CDR1 is SGHNT, CDR2 YYREEE (reference sequence). The CDR3 region is CASSLTSGTYEQYF. The DNA for the CDR3 is TGTGCCAGCAGCTTAACTAGCGGGACCTACGAGCAGTACTTC.

This clonotype has at least ten counts. V and J are TRBV13 and TRBJ2-2; maybe TRBD2 (6 bases). CDR3 length: 15 amino acids. Looked up from germline, CDR1 is PRHDT and CDR2 is FYEKMQ (reference sequence). The V and J ends lost 2 bases and 0 bases respectively, with 7 bases between them. The CDR3 DNA reads as TGTGCCAGCAGCTTATGGGGGGCGAACACCGGGGAGCTGTTTTTT. Its protein is CASSLWGANTGELFF.

This clonotype was counted at least ten times. The V call is TRBV9, the J call TRBJ1-2; no clear D gene. Trimming removed 3 bases at V and 5 bases at J, with 5 bases between. The germline V gene encodes CDR1 SGDLS and CDR2 YYNGEE. The CDR3 consists of 11 residues. CDR3 DNA sequence: TGTGCCAGCAGCGCCAAATATGGCTACACCTTC. Amino acids: CASSAKYGYTF.

This clonotype is labeled as medium-sized. The V and J genes are TRBV6-6 and TRBJ2-7; D is undetermined. Germline CDR1 and CDR2: MNHNY and SVGAGI (reference sequence). Between the trimmed V and J ends, which lost 5 bases and 3 bases, there was a span of 5 bases. This CDR3 comprises 11 residues. CDR3 residues: CASSQNYEQYF. The CDR3 DNA sequence: TGTGCCAGCAGTCAGAACTACGAGCAGTACTTC.

This clonotype was detected many times. The chain couples TRBV10-3 to TRBJ2-7; unclear D gene. The length of the CDR3 is 15 residues. Germline V gives CDR1 ENHRY, CDR2 SYGVKD. Trimming removed 1 base from V and 0 bases from J, with 10 bases in between. The CDR3 loop reads CAISELSVTSYEQYF. The CDR3, as DNA: TGTGCCATCAGTGAGTTGTCAGTGACCTCCTACGAGCAGTACTTC.

This clonotype came up many times. This chain uses TRBV11-2 with TRBJ2-7, with TRBD2 as a possible D gene (6 bases). In germline, CDR1 is SGHAT, CDR2 FQNNGV. V was trimmed by 1 base and J by 2 bases, leaving 12 bases between them. The CDR3 is 15 amino acids. The DNA for the CDR3 is TGTGCCAGCAGCTTAGGTCATGCGGGGACCTACGAGCAGTACTTC. Residues: CASSLGHAGTYEQYF.

This clonotype has at least ten counts. This rearrangement joins TRBV5-4 to TRBJ2-1; D not resolved. Germline CDR1 SGHNT, CDR2 YYREEE (reference sequence). The CDR3 contains 12 residues. V was pared by 3 bases and J by 2 bases, with 3 bases between. CDR3 nucleotides: TGTGCCAGCAGCTCGACCTACAATGAGCAGTTCTTC. Translating gives CASSSTYNEQFF.

This clonotype is labeled as medium-sized. The rearrangement joins TRBV6-6 to TRBJ2-5; 9 bases align to TRBD2. Losses at the gene ends were 2 bases for V and 5 bases for J; bases not matched to a gene: 6. The CDR3 sequence is 15 residues long. CDR1 MNHNY and CDR2 SVGAGI come from the germline V gene (reference sequence). CDR3: CASSYGTSIPETQYF. For the CDR3, the DNA is TGTGCCAGCAGTTACGGGACTAGCATTCCGGAGACCCAGTACTTC.